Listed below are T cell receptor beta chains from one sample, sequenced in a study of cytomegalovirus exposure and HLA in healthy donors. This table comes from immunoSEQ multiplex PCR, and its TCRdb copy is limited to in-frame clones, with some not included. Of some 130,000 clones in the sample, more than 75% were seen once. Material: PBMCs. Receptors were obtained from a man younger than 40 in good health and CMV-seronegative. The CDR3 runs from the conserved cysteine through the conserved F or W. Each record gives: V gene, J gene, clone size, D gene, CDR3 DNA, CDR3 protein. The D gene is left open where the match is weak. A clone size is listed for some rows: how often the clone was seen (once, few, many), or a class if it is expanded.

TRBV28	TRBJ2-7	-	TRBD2	TGTGCCAGCAGCCTAAGCGGGGCAACCTACGAGCAGTACTTC	CASSLSGATYEQYF
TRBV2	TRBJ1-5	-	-	TGTGCCAGCACCCTACAGGCATGGAGCAATCAGCCCCAGCATTTT	CASTLQAWSNQPQHF
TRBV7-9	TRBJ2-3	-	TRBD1	TGTTCCAGCAGCTTAGCGGCAGGGGGCGCGACAGATACGCAGTATTTT	CSSSLAAGGATDTQYF
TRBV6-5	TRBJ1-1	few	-	TGTGCCAGCAGTTACTCGGAACAGGGCACTGAAGCTTTCTTT	CASSYSEQGTEAFF
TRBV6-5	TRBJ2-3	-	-	TGTGCCAGCAGTTACTCGATCGGTACCACAGATACGCAGTATTTT	CASSYSIGTTDTQYF
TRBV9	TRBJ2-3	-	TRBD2	TGTGCCAGCAGCGTAGTCAGCGGGAGTATAGCAGATACGCAGTATTTT	CASSVVSGSIADTQYF
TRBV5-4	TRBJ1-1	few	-	TGTGCCAGCAGCTGGCCGGACAGAAACACTGAAGCTTTCTTT	CASSWPDRNTEAFF
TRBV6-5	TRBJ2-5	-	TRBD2	TGTGCCAGCAGTCCCGGACTAGTCCAGGAGACCCAGTACTTC	CASSPGLVQETQYF
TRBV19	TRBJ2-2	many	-	TGTGCCACGGCGGGACCGAACACCGGGGAGCTGTTTTTT	CATAGPNTGELFF
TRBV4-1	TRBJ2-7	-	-	TGCGCCAGCAGCCAAGACACTCATTCGGGCTACGAGCAGTACTTC	CASSQDTHSGYEQYF
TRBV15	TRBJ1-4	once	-	TGTGCCACCAGCAGATCAGGGAGGAATGAAAAACTGTTTTTT	CATSRSGRNEKLFF
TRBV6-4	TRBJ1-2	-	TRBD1	TGTGCCAGCAGCCGGACAGGGGGCGACGGCTACACCTTC	CASSRTGGDGYTF
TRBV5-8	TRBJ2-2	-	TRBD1	TGTGCCAGCAGGTTGCAAGGGGGCCCAAACACCGGGGAGCTGTTTTTT	CASRLQGGPNTGELFF
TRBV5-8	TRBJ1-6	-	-	TGTGCCAGCAGCTTGGTTTTTAATCTTCCTTATAATTCACCCCTCCACTTT	CASSLVFNLPYNSPLHF
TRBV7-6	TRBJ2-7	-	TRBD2	TGTGCCAGCAGCTTAGTACTAGCGGGAGGCCCCTACGAGCAGTACTTC	CASSLVLAGGPYEQYF
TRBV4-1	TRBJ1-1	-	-	TGCGCCAGCAGCCATCTCGGGGGGACTGAAGCTTTCTTT	CASSHLGGTEAFF
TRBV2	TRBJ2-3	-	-	TGTGCCAGCACTGGACTAATTCACGCAGATACGCAGTATTTT	CASTGLIHADTQYF